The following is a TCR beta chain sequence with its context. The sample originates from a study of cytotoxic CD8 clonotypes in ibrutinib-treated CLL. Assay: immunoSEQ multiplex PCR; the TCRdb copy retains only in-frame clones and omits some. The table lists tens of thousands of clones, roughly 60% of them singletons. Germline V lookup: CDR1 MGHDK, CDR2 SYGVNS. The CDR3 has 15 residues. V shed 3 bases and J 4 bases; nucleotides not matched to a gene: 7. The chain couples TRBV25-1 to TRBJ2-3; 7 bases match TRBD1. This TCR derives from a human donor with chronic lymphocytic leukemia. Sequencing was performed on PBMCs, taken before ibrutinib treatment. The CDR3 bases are TGTGCCAGCAGTGAGAAACAGGGGAACCCAGATACGCAGTATTTT. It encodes CASSEKQGNPDTQYF.